This T cell receptor beta chain emerged from a study of T-cell reconstitution after alpha-beta-depleted transplantation in children. This clonotype was seen repeatedly, ten times or more. Library preparation (for TCRbeta) was performed with unique molecular identifiers. TCRdb independently ran MiXCR on the PCR reads; one entry per CDR3 protein. The sample yields hundreds of thousands of distinct CDR3 sequences, 15% to 20% seen once. V trimming: 1 base; J trimming: 0 bases; junction bases outside the gene matches: 1. Germline CDR1 is SQVTM and CDR2 is ANQGSEA. The CDR3 has 14 amino acids. The source was PBMCs from the stem cell graft donor, collected from the stem cell graft. The chain carries TRBV29-1 and TRBJ1-2; TRBD1 matches 8 bases. The clonotype comes from a human donor who donated a stem cell graft to a child with acute myeloid leukemia. The CDR3 nucleotides read TGCAGCGTTGAAGGGGACAGGACTAACTATGGCTACACCTTC. Encoded protein: CSVEGDRTNYGYTF.